The clone carrying this TCR beta chain was recorded many times. This CDR3 spans 14 amino acids. CDR1 and CDR2 from the germline V gene are MNHEY and SVGAGI. The trim removed 2 bases at V and 3 bases at J, leaving 0 bases unmatched. This record comes from a study of tumor and adjacent non-tumor tissue in lung cancer. The template was RNA from unsorted bulk tissue. The normal lung tissue was taken more than 3 cm from the tumor edge. A modified ARM-PCR protocol with three rounds of nested PCR amplified TCRbeta. In TCRdb, the multiplex PCR reads were re-called with MiXCR into one record per CDR3 protein. Among approximately 90,000 distinct CDR3 sequences listed, 76% were seen once.

The sample consisted of distant non-tumor lung tissue. The chain links TRBV6-5 to TRBJ2-7, with TRBD2 matching over 11 bases. The TCR comes from a woman aged 45-59 years with non-small cell lung cancer. The CDR3 sequence is CASSYGTSGYEQYF. DNA of the CDR3: TGTGCCAGCAGTTACGGGACTAGCGGCTACGAGCAGTACTTC.